The clone carrying this T cell receptor (beta chain) came up a few times. The antigen remains unidentified. At one end the junction does not follow the germline gene, possibly because of a read error. The entry originates in a study of cytotoxic CD8 clonotypes in ibrutinib-treated CLL. Study outcomes and limitations: Clonality showed a rise at ibrutinib response that reversed toward baseline at progression.

Some clones are missing from TCRdb's copy, which holds only in-frame ones; the method was immunoSEQ multiplex PCR. The table has around 160,000 clones, about 88% seen once; the top ten hold roughly 3%. The CDR3 has 14 amino acids. The germline CDR1 and CDR2 sequences are SGHRS and YFSETQ. The receptor's source is a human donor with chronic lymphocytic leukemia. V is TRBV5-1 and J is TRBJ1-5; D perhaps matches TRBD1 (5 bases). The sequences come from PBMCs, collected at disease progression, from a patient treated with ibrutinib. The CDR3 loop is CASSLGQYGQPQHF. CDR3 nucleotides: TGCGCCAGCAGTTTGGGGCAGTATGGACAGCCCCAGCATTTT.